The TCR beta chain described here comes from a study of T cell changes during pregnancy in multiple sclerosis (dated 2019 in TCRdb). A note on the overall study: In women with multiple sclerosis, the researchers looked at how the T cell repertoire shifted as pregnancy progressed.

The CDR3 runs 16 residues from the cysteine to the phenylalanine. Here the CDR3 DNA is all that survives: 48 bases in frame from base 1. CDR1 and CDR2 (SGHNT, YYREEE) derive from the germline V gene (reference sequence). Trimmed from V: 4 bases; trimmed from J: 1 base; junction bases lacking a gene match: 7. To prepare the library, the immunoSEQ multiplex PCR assay was applied. The table was pulled from immuneACCESS by TCRdb, which kept in-frame rearrangements only. Such tables lose some clones; where checked, under half of the loss comes from unresolved V genes, and the rest has no known cause. The sample table shows around 86,000 clones, and approximately 95% are seen once. 1% of the sample belongs to the ten largest clones. Concerning this clone: This clone's antigen is unknown. The sample holds no much larger clone one base away, and base qualities are not on file.

Sequencing was performed on peripheral blood, taken in the first trimester of pregnancy. In this chain, TRBV5-4 is recombined with TRBJ2-2, and TRBD2 aligns with 7 junction nucleotides. The source of this sequence is a female donor with multiple sclerosis, enrolled in a pregnancy study. The CDR3 protein is CASSHRLALNTGELFF. The nucleotide sequence reads TGTGCCAGCAGCCACCGACTAGCACTGAACACCGGGGAGCTGTTTTTT. Extended through the reference TRBV5-4 and TRBJ2-2 proteins, this CDR3 yields the full variable domain: ETGVTQSPTHLIKTRGQQVTLRCSSQSGHNTVSWYQQALGQGPQFIFQYYREEENGRGNFPPRFSGLQFPNYSSELNVNALELDDSALYLCASSHRLALNTGELFFGEGSRLTVL.